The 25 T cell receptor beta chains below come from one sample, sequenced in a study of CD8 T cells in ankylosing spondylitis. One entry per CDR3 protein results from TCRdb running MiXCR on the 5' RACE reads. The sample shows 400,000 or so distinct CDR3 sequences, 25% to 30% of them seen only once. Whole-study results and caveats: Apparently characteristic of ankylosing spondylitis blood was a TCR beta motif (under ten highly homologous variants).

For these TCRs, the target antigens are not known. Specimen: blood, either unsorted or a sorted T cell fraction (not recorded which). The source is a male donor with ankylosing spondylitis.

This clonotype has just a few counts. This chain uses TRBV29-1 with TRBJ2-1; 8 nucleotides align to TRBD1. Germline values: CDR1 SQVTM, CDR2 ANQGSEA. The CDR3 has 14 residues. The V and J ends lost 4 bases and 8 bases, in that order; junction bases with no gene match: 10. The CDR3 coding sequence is TGCAGCGTTGCGGACAGGGAAGCTACGGATGAGCAGTTCTTC. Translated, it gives CSVADREATDEQFF.

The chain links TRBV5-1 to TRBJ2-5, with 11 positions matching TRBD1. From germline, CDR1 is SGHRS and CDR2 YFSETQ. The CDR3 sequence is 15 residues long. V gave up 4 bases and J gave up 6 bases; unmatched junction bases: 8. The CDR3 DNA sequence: TGCGCCAGCAGCCCGACCGGGACAGGGGGGCAGACCCAGTACTTC. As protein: CASSPTGTGGQTQYF.

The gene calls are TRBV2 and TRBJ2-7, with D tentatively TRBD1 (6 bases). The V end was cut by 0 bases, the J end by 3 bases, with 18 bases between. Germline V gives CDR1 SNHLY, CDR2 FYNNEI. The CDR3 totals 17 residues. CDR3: CASSEALRRKGDYEQYV. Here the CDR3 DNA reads TGTGCCAGCAGTGAAGCGCTTCGGCGTAAGGGGGACTACGAGCAGTACGTC.

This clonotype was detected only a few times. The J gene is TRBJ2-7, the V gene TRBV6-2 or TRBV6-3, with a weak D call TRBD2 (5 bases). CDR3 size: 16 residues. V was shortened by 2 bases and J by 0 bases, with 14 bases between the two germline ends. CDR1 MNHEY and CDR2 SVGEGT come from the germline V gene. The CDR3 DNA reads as TGTGCCAGCAGTTACCCCAGAGCGGATCTCTCCTACGAGCAGTACTTC. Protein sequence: CASSYPRADLSYEQYF.

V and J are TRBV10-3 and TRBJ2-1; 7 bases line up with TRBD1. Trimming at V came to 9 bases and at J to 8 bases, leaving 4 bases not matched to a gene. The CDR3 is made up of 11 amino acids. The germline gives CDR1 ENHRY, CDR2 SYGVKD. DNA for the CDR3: TGTGCCATGGGACAGACCCATGAGCAGTTCTTC. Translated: CAMGQTHEQFF.

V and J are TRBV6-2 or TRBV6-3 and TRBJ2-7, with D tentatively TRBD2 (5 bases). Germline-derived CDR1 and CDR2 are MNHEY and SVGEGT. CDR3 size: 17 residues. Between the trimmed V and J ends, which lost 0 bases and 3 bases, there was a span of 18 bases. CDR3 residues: CASSYSSSVAMGYEQYF. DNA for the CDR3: TGTGCCAGCAGTTACTCGAGTTCGGTAGCGATGGGCTACGAGCAGTACTTC.

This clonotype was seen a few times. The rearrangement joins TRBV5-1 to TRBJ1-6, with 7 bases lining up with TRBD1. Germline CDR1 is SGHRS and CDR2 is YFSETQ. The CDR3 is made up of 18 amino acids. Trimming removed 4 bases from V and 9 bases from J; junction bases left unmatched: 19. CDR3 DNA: TGCGCCAGCAGCATTTCACACCAAAGCGGGACAGACAGTTCACCCCTCCACTTT. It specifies CASSISHQSGTDSSPLHF.

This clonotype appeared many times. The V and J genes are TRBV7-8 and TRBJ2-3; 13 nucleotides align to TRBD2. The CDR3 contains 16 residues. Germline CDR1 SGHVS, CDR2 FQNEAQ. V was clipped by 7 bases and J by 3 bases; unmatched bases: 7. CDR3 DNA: TGTGCCAGCAATGACAGGACTAGCGGGAGTACAGATACGCAGTATTTT. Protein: CASNDRTSGSTDTQYF.

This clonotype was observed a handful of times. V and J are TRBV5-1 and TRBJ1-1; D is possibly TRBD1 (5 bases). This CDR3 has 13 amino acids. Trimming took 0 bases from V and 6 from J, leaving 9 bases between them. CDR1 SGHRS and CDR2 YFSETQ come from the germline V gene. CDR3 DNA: TGCGCCAGCAGCTTGGGCAGGGAGGCTGAAGCTTTCTTT. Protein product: CASSLGREAEAFF.

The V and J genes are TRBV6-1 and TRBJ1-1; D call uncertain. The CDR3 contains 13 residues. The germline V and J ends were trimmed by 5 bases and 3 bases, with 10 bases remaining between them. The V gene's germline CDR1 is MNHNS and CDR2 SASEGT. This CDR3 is CASSHLGDTEAFF. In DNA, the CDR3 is TGTGCCAGCAGTCATCTTGGGGACACTGAAGCTTTCTTT.

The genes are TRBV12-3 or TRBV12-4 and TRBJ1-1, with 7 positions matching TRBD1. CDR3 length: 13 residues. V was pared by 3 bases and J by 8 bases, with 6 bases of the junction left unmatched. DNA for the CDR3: TGTGCCAGCAGTTTGAACCCGGACAGGGAAGCTTTCTTT. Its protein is CASSLNPDREAFF.

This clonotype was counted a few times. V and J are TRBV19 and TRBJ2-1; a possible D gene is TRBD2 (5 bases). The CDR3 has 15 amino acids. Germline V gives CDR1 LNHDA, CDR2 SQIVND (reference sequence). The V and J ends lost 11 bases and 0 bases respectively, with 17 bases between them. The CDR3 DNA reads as TGTGCCTCACGGCGGGTCGACCTCTCCTACAATGAGCAGTTCTTC. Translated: CASRRVDLSYNEQFF.

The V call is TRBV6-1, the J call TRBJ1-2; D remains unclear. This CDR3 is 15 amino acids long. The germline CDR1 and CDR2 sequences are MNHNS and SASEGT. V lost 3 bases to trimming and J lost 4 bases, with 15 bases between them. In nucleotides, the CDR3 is TGTGCCAGCAGTGAGAGCCCGCCAGGAATCTATGGCTACACCTTC. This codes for CASSESPPGIYGYTF.

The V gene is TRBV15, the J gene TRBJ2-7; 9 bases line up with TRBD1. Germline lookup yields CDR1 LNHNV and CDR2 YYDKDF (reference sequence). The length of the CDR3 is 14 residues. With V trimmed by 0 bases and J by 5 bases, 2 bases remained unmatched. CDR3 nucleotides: TGTGCCACCAGCAGAGAGACAGGGGGGCACGAGCAGTACTTC. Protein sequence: CATSRETGGHEQYF. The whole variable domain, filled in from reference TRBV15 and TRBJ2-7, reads DAMVIQNPRYQVTQFGKPVTLSCSQTLNHNVMYWYQQKSSQAPKLLFHYYDKDFNNEADTPDNFQSRRPNTSFCFLDIRSPGLGDTAMYLCATSRETGGHEQYFGPGTRLTVT.

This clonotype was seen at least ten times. The CDR3 loop reads CSAGQGYSTDTQYF. The DNA for the CDR3 is TGCAGCGCGGGGCAGGGATATTCTACAGATACGCAGTATTTT. The genes are TRBV29-1 and TRBJ2-3; perhaps D is TRBD1 or TRBD2 (5 bases each). This CDR3 region has 14 residues. Trimming removed 7 bases from V and 3 bases from J, with 17 bases in between. CDR1 is SQVTM and CDR2 is ANQGSEA in the germline V gene.

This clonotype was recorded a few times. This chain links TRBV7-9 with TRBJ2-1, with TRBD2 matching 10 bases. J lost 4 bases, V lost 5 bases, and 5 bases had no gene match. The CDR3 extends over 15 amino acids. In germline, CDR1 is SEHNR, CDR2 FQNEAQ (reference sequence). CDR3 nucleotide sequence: TGTGCCAGCAGCCCCCAACTAGCGGGGTACAATGAGCAGTTCTTC. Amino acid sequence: CASSPQLAGYNEQFF.

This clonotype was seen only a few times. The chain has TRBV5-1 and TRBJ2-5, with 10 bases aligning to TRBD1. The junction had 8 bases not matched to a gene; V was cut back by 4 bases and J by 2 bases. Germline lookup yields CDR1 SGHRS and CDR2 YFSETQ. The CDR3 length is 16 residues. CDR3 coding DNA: TGCGCCAGCAGCACGAGGACAGGGGGAGGACAAGAGACCCAGTACTTC. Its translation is CASSTRTGGGQETQYF.

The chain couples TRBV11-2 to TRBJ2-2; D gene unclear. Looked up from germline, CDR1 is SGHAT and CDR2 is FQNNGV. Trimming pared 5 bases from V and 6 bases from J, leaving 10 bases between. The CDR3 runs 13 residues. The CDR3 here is CASSQTRAGELFF. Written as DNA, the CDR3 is TGTGCCAGCAGCCAGACTCGCGCCGGGGAGCTGTTTTTT. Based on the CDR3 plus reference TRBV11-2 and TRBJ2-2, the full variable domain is EAGVAQSPRYKIIEKRQSVAFWCNPISGHATLYWYQQILGQGPKLLIQFQNNGVVDDSQLPKDRFSAERLKGVDSTLKIQPAKLEDSAVYLCASSQTRAGELFFGEGSRLTVL.

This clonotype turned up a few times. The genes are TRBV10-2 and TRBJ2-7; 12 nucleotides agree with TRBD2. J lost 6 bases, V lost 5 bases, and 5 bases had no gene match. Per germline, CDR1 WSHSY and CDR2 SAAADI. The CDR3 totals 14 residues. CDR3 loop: CASSPTSGRREQYF. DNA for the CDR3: TGCGCCAGCAGTCCGACTAGCGGGAGACGCGAGCAGTACTTC.

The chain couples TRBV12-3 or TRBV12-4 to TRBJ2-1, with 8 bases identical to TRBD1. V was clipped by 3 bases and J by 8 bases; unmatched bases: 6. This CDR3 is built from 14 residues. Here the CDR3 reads CASSFRTGKDEQFF. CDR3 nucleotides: TGTGCCAGCAGTTTTAGGACAGGGAAGGATGAGCAGTTCTTC.

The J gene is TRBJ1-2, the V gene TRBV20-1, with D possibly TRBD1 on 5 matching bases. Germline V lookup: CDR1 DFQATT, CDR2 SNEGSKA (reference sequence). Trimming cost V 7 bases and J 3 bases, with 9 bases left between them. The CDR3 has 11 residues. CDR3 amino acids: CSVGTDYGYTF. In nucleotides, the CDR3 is TGCAGTGTCGGGACGGACTATGGCTACACCTTC.

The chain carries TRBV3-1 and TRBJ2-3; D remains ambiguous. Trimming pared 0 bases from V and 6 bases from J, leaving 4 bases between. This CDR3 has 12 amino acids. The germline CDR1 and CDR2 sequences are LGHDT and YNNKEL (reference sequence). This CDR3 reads CASSQDWDTQYF. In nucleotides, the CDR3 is TGTGCCAGCAGCCAAGACTGGGATACGCAGTATTTT.

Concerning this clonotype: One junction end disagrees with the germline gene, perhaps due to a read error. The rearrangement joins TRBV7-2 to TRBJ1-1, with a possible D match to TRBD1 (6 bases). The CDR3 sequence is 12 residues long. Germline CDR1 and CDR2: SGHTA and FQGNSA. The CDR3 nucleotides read TGTGCCAGCAGCGTCTCACAGGGACGAGCTCTCTTT. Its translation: CASSVSQGRALF.

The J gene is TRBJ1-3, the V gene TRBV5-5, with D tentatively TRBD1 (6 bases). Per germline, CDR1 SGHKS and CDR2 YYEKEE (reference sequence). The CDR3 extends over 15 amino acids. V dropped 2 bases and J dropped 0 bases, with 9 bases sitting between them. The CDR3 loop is CASSFTGLSGNTIYF. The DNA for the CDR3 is TGTGCCAGCAGCTTTACAGGGCTCTCTGGAAACACCATATATTTT.

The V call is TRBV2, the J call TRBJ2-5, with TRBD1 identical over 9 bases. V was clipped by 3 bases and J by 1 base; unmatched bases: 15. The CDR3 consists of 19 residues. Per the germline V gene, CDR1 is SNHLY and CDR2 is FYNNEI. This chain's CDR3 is CASSEVVPFGQGLQETQYF. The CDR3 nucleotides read TGTGCCAGCAGTGAGGTCGTTCCGTTTGGACAGGGGCTCCAAGAGACCCAGTACTTC.